This T cell receptor beta chain is drawn from a study of T-cell reconstitution after alpha-beta-depleted transplantation in children. Germline values: CDR1 SGHRS, CDR2 YFSETQ. The CDR3 length is 13 residues. V was clipped by 3 bases and J by 7 bases; unmatched bases: 1. As it was prepared, the TCRbeta library received unique molecular identifiers. TCRdb re-derived calls from the PCR reads in MiXCR, one entry per CDR3 protein. The table includes some 200,000 distinct CDR3 sequences, approximately 8.4% detected once. The clonotype was recovered from a male patient aged 2-10 years who had a stem cell transplant for acute myeloid leukemia, so the T cells may come from the graft donor. This sequence joins TRBV5-1 and TRBJ1-6; 7 positions agree with TRBD1. The sample consisted of PBMCs, mostly from graft donor cells, taken 360 days after TCRalphabeta/CD19-depleted stem cell transplant. The CDR3 loop is CASSSTGNSPLHF. The CDR3 coding sequence is TGCGCCAGCAGCTCGACAGGGAATTCACCCCTCCACTTT.